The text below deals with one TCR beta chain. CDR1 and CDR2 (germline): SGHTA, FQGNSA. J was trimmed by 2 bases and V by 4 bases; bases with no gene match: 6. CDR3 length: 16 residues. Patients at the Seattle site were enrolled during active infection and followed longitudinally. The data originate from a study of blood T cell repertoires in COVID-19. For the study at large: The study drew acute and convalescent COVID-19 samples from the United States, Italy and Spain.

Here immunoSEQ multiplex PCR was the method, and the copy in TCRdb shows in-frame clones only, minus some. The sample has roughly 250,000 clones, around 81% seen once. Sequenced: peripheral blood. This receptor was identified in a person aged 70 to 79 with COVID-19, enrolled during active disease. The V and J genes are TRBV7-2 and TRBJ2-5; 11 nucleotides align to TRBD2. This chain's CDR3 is CASSSLAGGRQETQYF. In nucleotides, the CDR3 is TGTGCCAGCAGCTCTCTAGCGGGGGGCCGACAAGAGACCCAGTACTTC. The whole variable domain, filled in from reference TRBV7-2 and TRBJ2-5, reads GAGVSQSPSNKVTEKGKDVELRCDPISGHTALYWYRQSLGQGLEFLIYFQGNSAPDKSGLPSDRFSAERTGGSVSTLTIQRTQQEDSAVYLCASSSLAGGRQETQYFGPGTRLLVL.